This T cell receptor (beta chain) was found in a study of blood T cell repertoires in COVID-19. Across the whole study: Whether acute or convalescent, the COVID-19 samples came from the United States, Italy and Spain. PBMCs, B-cell-depleted T cells, or T cells were the source of the cDNA or gDNA that made up the material.

Per the original data handling: The authors estimated nucleated cell counts from reference gene primer amplification. Method: immunoSEQ multiplex PCR; TCRdb's copy keeps in-frame clones and lacks some. Clone size and V and J calls were adopted from that table, with D and trimming inferred from the DNA. This sample yields tens of thousands of clones, of which 65% to 90% are seen a single time; approximately 1.4% belongs to the top ten. This CDR3 has 15 residues. Germline V gives CDR1 SGHRS, CDR2 YFSETQ. V shed 4 bases, J shed 6 bases, and the junction held 8 bases outside the gene matches. The sequence came from a woman aged 60-75 years with acute or convalescent COVID-19. V and J are TRBV5-1 and TRBJ1-1; 11 positions agree with TRBD1. Sample: peripheral blood. CDR3 in DNA: TGCGCCAGCAGCGGTAGGACAGGGGGCAGTGCTGAAGCTTTCTTT. It yields the protein CASSGRTGGSAEAFF.